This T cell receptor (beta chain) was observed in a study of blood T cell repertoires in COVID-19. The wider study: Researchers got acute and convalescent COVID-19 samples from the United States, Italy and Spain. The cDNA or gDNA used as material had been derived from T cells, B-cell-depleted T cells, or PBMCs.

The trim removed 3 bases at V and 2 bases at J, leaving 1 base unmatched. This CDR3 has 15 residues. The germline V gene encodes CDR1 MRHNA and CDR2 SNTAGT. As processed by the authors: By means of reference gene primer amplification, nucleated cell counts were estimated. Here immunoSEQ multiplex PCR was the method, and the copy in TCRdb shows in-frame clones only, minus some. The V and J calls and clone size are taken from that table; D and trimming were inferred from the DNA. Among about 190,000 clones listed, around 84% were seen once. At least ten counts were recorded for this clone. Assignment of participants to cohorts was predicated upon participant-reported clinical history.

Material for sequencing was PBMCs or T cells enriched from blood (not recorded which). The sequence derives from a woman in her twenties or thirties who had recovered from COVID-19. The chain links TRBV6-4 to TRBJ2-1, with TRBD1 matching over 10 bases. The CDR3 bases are TGTGCCAGCAGTGAAGGGACAGGGGCCTACAATGAGCAGTTCTTC. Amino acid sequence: CASSEGTGAYNEQFF.